The sequence of this T cell receptor (beta chain) was determined in a study of blood T cell repertoires in COVID-19. Study-level information: Specimens from acute and convalescent COVID-19 originated in the United States, Italy and Spain. PBMCs, B-cell-depleted T cells, or T cells were the source of the cDNA or gDNA that made up the material.

Sequencing was performed with immunoSEQ multiplex PCR; in TCRdb, only in-frame clones are kept and a portion is missing. The data show 100,000 to 150,000 clones, roughly 82% seen once. Deletions cut 7 bases from V and 0 bases from J, with 10 bases between. The CDR3 extends over 14 amino acids. Germline values: CDR1 MNHEY, CDR2 SVGAGI. The V and J genes are TRBV6-5 and TRBJ2-1; D may be TRBD1 (7 bases). This TCR came from a human donor in a cohort sampled during active COVID-19. Sequenced: peripheral blood. CDR3 protein: CASMQGGSYNEQFF. The CDR3 DNA follows: TGTGCCAGCATGCAGGGGGGCTCCTACAATGAGCAGTTCTTC.